This is a list of T cell receptor beta chains from one sample in a study of neoadjuvant anti-PD-1 for oral cavity cancer. The method was immunoSEQ multiplex PCR; TCRdb's version includes in-frame clones alone and lacks a portion of them. The profile covers thousands of clones, with 50% to 75% appearing a single time and 6.3% taken by the ten largest. The material sequenced was tumor tissue, taken before nivolumab (anti-PD-1) treatment. The receptors shown here come from a person between 40 and 80 years old with oral cavity squamous cell carcinoma. The CDR3 runs from the conserved cysteine through the conserved F or W. A D gene is named only where the DNA matches it firmly. Rows give clone size only sometimes, using once, few, many, or a class for an expanded clone.

>few|-|TRBJ1-2|TRBV29-1
TGCAGCGTTGTGCTGCGCGGGCGGGACTATGGCTACACCTTC
CSVVLRGRDYGYTF
>-|-|TRBJ1-2|TRBV28
TGTGCCAGCACCTCAGGGGCGAGAAACTATGGCTACACCTTC
CASTSGARNYGYTF
>once|-|TRBJ2-5|TRBV6-1
TGTGCCAGCAGTGAGGTCCTACAAGAGACCCAGTACTTC
CASSEVLQETQYF
>few|-|TRBJ1-1|TRBV7-9
TGTGCCAGCAGCTTCACGGGGGAGAACACTGAAGCTTTCTTT
CASSFTGENTEAFF
>-|-|TRBJ1-5|TRBV6-5
TGTGCCAGCAGTTCTGGGCTGGGCGACCAGCCCCAGCATTTT
CASSSGLGDQPQHF
>few|-|TRBJ1-2|TRBV14
TGTGCCAGCAGCCAAGCGGGCGGACAGCACTATGGCTACACCTTC
CASSQAGGQHYGYTF
>few|-|TRBJ2-7|TRBV2
TGTGCCAGCACTGAACAGGGACCTTCCAACTACGAGCAGTACTTC
CASTEQGPSNYEQYF
>few|-|TRBJ2-2|TRBV12-5
TGTGCTAGTGGTTTTGGGTCGAACACCGGGGAGCTGTTTTTT
CASGFGSNTGELFF
>-|TRBD2|TRBJ2-1|TRBV4-1
TGCGCCAGCAGCCAGATCTTGCCTACTAGCGGCCAGAGCTCCTACAATGAGCAGTTCTTC
CASSQILPTSGQSSYNEQFF
>once|TRBD1|TRBJ1-5|TRBV27
TGTGCCAGCAGCACGGGGACAGGGGGGCAGCCCCAGCATTTT
CASSTGTGGQPQHF
>-|TRBD1|TRBJ2-1|TRBV10-2
TGCGCCAGCAGTGTCTCTAGGACAGGGCTTTCTAATGAGCAGTTCTTC
CASSVSRTGLSNEQFF
>-|TRBD2|TRBJ2-3|TRBV5-3
TGTGCCAGAAGCTTGGCAGCGGGAGGGAACACAGATACGCAGTATTTT
CARSLAAGGNTDTQYF
>-|TRBD2|TRBJ2-5|TRBV11-2
TGTGCCAGCAGCTTAGATCGGACTAGCGGGAGGACGGTGGCCCAGTACTTC
CASSLDRTSGRTVAQYF
>-|TRBD1|TRBJ1-1|TRBV5-1
TGCGCCAGCAGCTTTGACAGGGACGGTGAAGCTTTCTTT
CASSFDRDGEAFF
>-|TRBD1|TRBJ1-1|TRBV18
TGTGCCAGCTCCCAAAAACAGGGGGACGATGGGGCTTTCTTT
CASSQKQGDDGAFF
>few|TRBD1|TRBJ2-5|TRBV4-1
TGCGCCAGCTCAGGACAGGGCCAAGAGACCCAGTACTTC
CASSGQGQETQYF
>once|TRBD1|TRBJ1-2|TRBV29-1
TGCAGCGTTGAGGGGGACAGACGCTACACCTTC
CSVEGDRRYTF
>few|TRBD2|TRBJ2-3|TRBV5-1
TGCGCCAGCAGCTTGGCTAGCGGGGAGGCGGATACGCAGTATTTT
CASSLASGEADTQYF
>-|-|TRBJ2-2|TRBV29-1
TGCAGCGTGGGGCAGACCGGGGAGCTGTTTTTT
CSVGQTGELFF
>few|-|TRBJ2-7|TRBV2
TGTGCCAGCAGGGAAACCTACGAGCAGTACTTC
CASRETYEQYF
>-|-|TRBJ1-6|TRBV27
TGTGCCAGCAGTCCGAGGCGGAGAGGTTCACCCCTCCACTTT
CASSPRRRGSPLHF
>-|-|TRBJ1-1|TRBV28
TGTGCCAGCAGCCCCGAGGGATTAGCGCAACGACCTGAAGCTTTCTTT
CASSPEGLAQRPEAFF
>-|-|TRBJ2-1|TRBV7-2
TGTGCCAGCAGCTTAGAGTGGGGCAATGAGCAGTTCTTC
CASSLEWGNEQFF
>-|TRBD1|TRBJ1-5|TRBV6-1
TGTGCCAGCAGGTCGACAGGGGGGCAGCCCCAGCATTTT
CASRSTGGQPQHF
>-|TRBD2|TRBJ2-1|TRBV11-3
TGTGCCAGCAGCTTAGGGGACTATCTCAATGAGCAGTTCTTC
CASSLGDYLNEQFF
>-|-|TRBJ2-7|TRBV28
TGTGCCAGCAGTCCCGGGACCTTGGACGAGCAGTACTTC
CASSPGTLDEQYF
>-|TRBD1|TRBJ2-2|TRBV2
TGTGCCACGGGACAGGGGGCGGTCACCGGGGAGCTGTTTTTT
CATGQGAVTGELFF
>-|TRBD2|TRBJ2-7|TRBV7-2
TGTGCCAGCAGCCCCCAAACTAGCGGGGTCGGCGAGCAGTACTTC
CASSPQTSGVGEQYF
>-|TRBD1|TRBJ1-2|TRBV6-6
TGTGCCAGCAGCCCGGACAGGGCATATGGCTACACCTTC
CASSPDRAYGYTF
>-|-|TRBJ2-6|TRBV11-2
TGTGCCAGCAGCTCGGGGCAGCACTCTGGGGCCAACGTCCTGACTTTC
CASSSGQHSGANVLTF
>-|-|TRBJ1-1|TRBV11-2
TGTGCCAGCAGCTTAGAGTCCGGGGTTACTGAAGCTTTCTTT
CASSLESGVTEAFF
>-|TRBD1|TRBJ1-3|TRBV9
TGTGCCAGCAGCATAGACAGGGGGATCTCTGGAAACACCATATATTTT
CASSIDRGISGNTIYF
>-|-|TRBJ1-6|TRBV30
TGTGCCTGGAGTGACAGCTCCTATAATTCACCCCTCCACTTT
CAWSDSSYNSPLHF
>-|-|TRBJ1-2|TRBV29-1
TGCAGCGCAGAGCTCCAAGGGCAGGGGATCATCTATGGCTACACCTTC
CSAELQGQGIIYGYTF
>few|-|TRBJ1-1|TRBV5-1
TGCGCCAGCAGCTTGGTTGCCGGGGACACTGAAGCTTTCTTT
CASSLVAGDTEAFF
>-|-|TRBJ2-1|TRBV7-2
TGTGCCAGCAGCCAAGGACCTTCTAACAATGAGCAGTTCTTC
CASSQGPSNNEQFF
>few|-|TRBJ2-1|TRBV2
TGTGCCAGCCGAGGATCCCCCCAGGAGCAGTTCTTC
CASRGSPQEQFF
>-|TRBD1|TRBJ2-1|TRBV6-5
TGTGCCAGCGGTGGGACAGGGAAAAATGAGCAGTTCTTC
CASGGTGKNEQFF
>-|-|TRBJ2-7|TRBV28
TGTGCCAGCAGTTTAGGTGCATACAGCTCCTACGAGCAGTACTTC
CASSLGAYSSYEQYF
>-|-|TRBJ2-3|TRBV14
TGTGCCAGCAGCCTAAGACAACTGAGCACAGATACGCAGTATTTT
CASSLRQLSTDTQYF
>-|TRBD2|TRBJ2-1|TRBV7-9
TGTGCCAGCAGCCCGACTAGCGGGGGGGCCTACAATGAGCAGTTCTTC
CASSPTSGGAYNEQFF
>few|-|TRBJ1-4|TRBV28
TGTGCCAGCAGTTTAGACCCCACTAATGAAAAACTGTTTTTT
CASSLDPTNEKLFF
>-|-|TRBJ1-1|TRBV5-5
TGTGCCAGCAGCCCGGAGGGTAGGCCGAACACTGAAGCTTTCTTT
CASSPEGRPNTEAFF
>medium-sized|-|TRBJ1-5|TRBV19
TGTGCCAGCCTCGGGACCGCTAGTTTTGGGCCCCAGCATTTT
CASLGTASFGPQHF
>-|-|TRBJ1-6|TRBV4-1
TGCGCCAGCAGCCGAGAGGGGAATCCACCCCTCCACTTT
CASSREGNPPLHF
>few|TRBD1|TRBJ1-5|TRBV5-1
TGCGCCAGCAGGGCAGGGGGTATAGAGAATCAGCCCCAGCATTTT
CASRAGGIENQPQHF
>-|TRBD1|TRBJ1-1|TRBV18
TGTGCCAGCTCACCCTTAGGACAGGGGAAGACTGAAGCTTTCTTT
CASSPLGQGKTEAFF
>-|-|TRBJ2-4|TRBV4-1
TGCGCCAGCAGCCAAAGAGGGGGGAATGAAAACATTCAGTACTTC
CASSQRGGNENIQYF
>-|-|TRBJ2-7|TRBV27
TGTGCCAGCAGTTTAGCAGGCGAGCAGTACTTC
CASSLAGEQYF
>few|TRBD1|TRBJ2-6|TRBV7-8
TGTGCCAGCAGCCTCGACAGGGGAACCGGGGCCAACGTCCTGACTTTC
CASSLDRGTGANVLTF
>-|-|TRBJ2-2|TRBV5-4
TGTGCCAGCAGTCTGGGCTGGGCCTCTACGAACACCGGGGAGCTGTTTTTT
CASSLGWASTNTGELFF
>-|-|TRBJ1-5|TRBV6-6
TGTGCCAGCAGTCGGGACTTTGGGGGCAATCAGCCCCAGCATTTT
CASSRDFGGNQPQHF
>-|TRBD2|TRBJ2-1|TRBV5-1
TGCGCCAGCAGCTTGGATGCGGGAGCGTATAATGAGCAGTTCTTC
CASSLDAGAYNEQFF
>-|-|TRBJ1-5|TRBV28
TGTGCCAGCAGTTTATCGGCGGGTTTAGGTTCAGGAGATCAGCCCCAGCATTTT
CASSLSAGLGSGDQPQHF
>-|-|TRBJ1-1|TRBV5-1
TGCGCCAGCAGCTACCGGGACACGGGCCCGGGAAATGAAGCTTTCTTT
CASSYRDTGPGNEAFF